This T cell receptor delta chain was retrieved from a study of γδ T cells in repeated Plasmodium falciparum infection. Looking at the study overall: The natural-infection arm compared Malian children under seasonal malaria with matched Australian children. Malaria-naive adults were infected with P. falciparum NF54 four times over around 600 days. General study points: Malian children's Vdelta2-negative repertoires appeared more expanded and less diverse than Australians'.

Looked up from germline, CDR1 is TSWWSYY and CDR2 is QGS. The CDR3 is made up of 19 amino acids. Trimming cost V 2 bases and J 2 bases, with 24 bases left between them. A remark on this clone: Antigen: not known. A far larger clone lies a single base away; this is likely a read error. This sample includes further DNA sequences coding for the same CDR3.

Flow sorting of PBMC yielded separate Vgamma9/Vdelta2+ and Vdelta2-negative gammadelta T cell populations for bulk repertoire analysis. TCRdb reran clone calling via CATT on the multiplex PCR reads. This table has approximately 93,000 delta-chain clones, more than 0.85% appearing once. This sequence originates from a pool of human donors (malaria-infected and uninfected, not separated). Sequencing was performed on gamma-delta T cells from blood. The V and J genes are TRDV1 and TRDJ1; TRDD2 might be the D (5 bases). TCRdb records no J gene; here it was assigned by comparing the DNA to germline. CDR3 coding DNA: TGTGCTCTTGGGGAATCGGGGCCCCCGGTTGTCCTTCAAACCGATAAACTCATCTTT. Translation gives CALGESGPPVVLQTDKLIF.